The clone carrying this TCR beta chain was found many times. Antigen: not known. Time point reported: sample taken at primary tumor resection. This record belongs to a study of spatial heterogeneity in lung cancer. Study outcomes and limitations: Estimated coverage of tumor T cells was 5.5% to 8.5% for alpha and about 13% for beta chains. Intratumoral expanded alpha and beta TCR counts were found to track tumor mutation counts.

TCRdb reanalysed the 5' RACE reads using MiXCR and keeps one entry per CDR3 protein. The table has almost 7,000 distinct CDR3 sequences, about 14% seen once. This specimen was lung tumor tissue, taken at surgery. This clonotype was obtained from a male donor with early-stage non-small cell lung cancer.

The CDR3 spells CASSPGTESSYNEQFF. DNA for the CDR3: TGTGCCAGCAGCCCTGGGACGGAAAGCTCCTACAATGAGCAGTTCTTC. The genes are TRBV5-5 and TRBJ2-1; D may correspond to TRBD1 or TRBD2 (5 bases each). Germline CDR1 and CDR2: SGHKS and YYEKEE (reference sequence). V lost 4 bases, J lost 0 bases, and 14 bases lay in between. The CDR3 consists of 16 residues. Using reference TRBV5-5 and TRBJ2-1 for the parts outside the CDR3, the full variable domain is DAGVTQSPTHLIKTRGQQVTLRCSPISGHKSVSWYQQVLGQGPQFIFQYYEKEERGRGNFPDRFSARQFPNYSSELNVNALLLGDSALYLCASSPGTESSYNEQFFGPGTRLTVL.